A selection of T cell receptor beta chains follows, all from one sample in a study of cytomegalovirus exposure and HLA in healthy donors. Profiling relied on immunoSEQ multiplex PCR, and the TCRdb table lists in-frame clones only, not all of them. The data contain approximately 290,000 clones, about four fifths of them seen just once; the ten biggest clones take up about 0.3%. Specimen: PBMCs. The receptors derive from a girl aged 2 to 9 in good health and CMV-seronegative. CDR3s include the opening cysteine and the closing phenylalanine or tryptophan. The D gene is left open where the match is weak. A row's size may be missing; if present it is once, few, many or a size class.

>TRBV9|TRBD1|few|TRBJ1-4
CASSVDGQANEKLFF
TGTGCCAGCAGCGTAGACGGACAGGCTAATGAAAAACTGTTTTTT
>TRBV28|TRBD1|NA|TRBJ2-7
CASREPGQGNDEQYF
TGTGCCAGCAGGGAACCGGGACAGGGGAACGACGAGCAGTACTTC
>TRBV19|TRBD2|NA|TRBJ2-1
CASTAGAPYNEQFF
TGTGCCAGTACTGCGGGAGCTCCCTACAATGAGCAGTTCTTC
>TRBV5-1|NA|NA|TRBJ2-7
CASSLVHGSFYEQYF
TGCGCCAGCAGCTTGGTACACGGGAGTTTCTACGAGCAGTACTTC
>TRBV27|NA|NA|TRBJ2-7
CASRRTGTSYEQYF
TGTGCCAGCAGAAGAACAGGGACCTCCTACGAGCAGTACTTC
>TRBV13|NA|NA|TRBJ2-5
CASSTSPGAGETQYF
TGTGCCAGCAGCACCAGTCCAGGGGCGGGCGAGACCCAGTACTTC
>TRBV7-6|NA|NA|TRBJ1-5
CASSFTRDNQPQHF
TGTGCCAGCAGCTTTACCCGGGATAATCAGCCCCAGCATTTT
>TRBV28|NA|NA|TRBJ2-7
CASSLVEQYF
TGTGCCAGCAGTTTGGTCGAGCAGTACTTC
>TRBV7-6|TRBD1|NA|TRBJ1-2
CASSYAGGYGYTF
TGTGCCAGCAGCTACGCAGGGGGCTATGGCTACACCTTC
>TRBV6-5|NA|NA|TRBJ1-1
CASSYHSTGNTEAFF
TGTGCCAGCAGTTACCACTCGACGGGGAACACTGAAGCTTTCTTT
>TRBV28|TRBD1|NA|TRBJ1-2
CASSPGQGSRGYTF
TGTGCCAGCAGTCCGGGACAGGGGAGCCGTGGCTACACCTTC
>TRBV21-1|NA|few|TRBJ1-1
CASSRVNTEAFF
TGTGCCAGCAGCAGAGTGAACACTGAAGCTTTCTTT
>TRBV6-5|TRBD1|NA|TRBJ1-3
CASSYRGLGPRNTIYF
TGTGCCAGCAGTTACAGGGGGCTAGGACCTCGGAACACCATATATTTT
>TRBV13|TRBD1|NA|TRBJ2-7
CASSLGGQGSSYEQYF
TGTGCCAGCAGCTTAGGGGGACAGGGAAGCTCCTACGAGCAGTACTTC
>TRBV18|NA|NA|TRBJ1-1
CASYKQGNTEAFF
TGTGCCAGCTATAAACAGGGGAACACTGAAGCTTTCTTT
>TRBV5-1|NA|NA|TRBJ1-2
CASITAAVPSGYGYTF
TGCGCCAGCATTACGGCGGCCGTACCCTCTGGCTATGGCTACACCTTC
>TRBV30|NA|few|TRBJ1-5
CAWSVGAREPQHF
TGTGCCTGGAGTGTAGGCGCGAGGGAGCCCCAGCATTTT
>TRBV6-1|TRBD1|NA|TRBJ1-2
CASSELGTGGYGYTF
TGTGCCAGCAGTGAACTTGGGACAGGGGGCTATGGCTACACCTTC
>TRBV7-4|TRBD1|NA|TRBJ1-1
CASSEGQRLSSEAFF
TGTGCCAGCAGCGAGGGACAGAGACTTTCTTCTGAAGCTTTCTTT
>TRBV11-2|NA|NA|TRBJ2-5
CASSLVAGGETQYF
TGTGCCAGCAGCTTAGTTGCCGGGGGAGAGACCCAGTACTTC
>TRBV25-1|TRBD2|NA|TRBJ2-7
CASRRTSGAYEQYF
TGTGCCAGCCGGAGGACTAGCGGGGCCTACGAGCAGTACTTC
>TRBV5-5|NA|NA|TRBJ2-7
CASSSFSRQYF
TGTGCCAGCAGTTCCTTTTCTCGGCAGTACTTC
>TRBV19|TRBD2|NA|TRBJ2-2
CASSMGGLAVTGELFF
TGTGCCAGTAGTATGGGGGGACTAGCGGTCACCGGGGAGCTGTTTTTT
>TRBV27|NA|NA|TRBJ1-5
CASSLRAGLLYQPQHF
TGTGCCAGCAGTTTACGGGCAGGACTCCTCTATCAGCCCCAGCATTTT
>TRBV5-1|TRBD1|NA|TRBJ2-1
CASSLSGQGSHEQFF
TGCGCCAGCAGCTTGTCGGGACAGGGATCCCATGAGCAGTTCTTC
>TRBV7-7|NA|NA|TRBJ2-3
CASSLLYRVTDTQYF
TGTGCCAGCAGCTTACTGTACAGGGTTACAGATACGCAGTATTTT
>TRBV7-2|TRBD1|NA|TRBJ2-3
CASSFRQGADTQYF
TGTGCCAGCAGCTTTAGACAGGGAGCAGATACGCAGTATTTT
>TRBV7-8|NA|NA|TRBJ1-2
CASSLASSSYGYTF
TGTGCCAGCAGCTTAGCGAGTAGTTCCTATGGCTACACCTTC
>TRBV29-1|TRBD2|NA|TRBJ2-1
CSVGTASGSLEQFF
TGCAGCGTTGGAACAGCTAGCGGGAGTCTTGAGCAGTTCTTC
>TRBV28|TRBD1|NA|TRBJ2-1
CASFTPGQGRNEQFF
TGTGCCAGCTTTACTCCGGGACAGGGGAGGAATGAGCAGTTCTTC
>TRBV27|NA|few|TRBJ2-1
CASSLFVTADSYNEQFF
TGTGCCAGCAGTTTATTTGTGACTGCCGACTCCTACAATGAGCAGTTCTTC
>TRBV25-1|TRBD1|NA|TRBJ2-1
CASSDPTGVTYNEQFF
TGTGCCAGCAGTGACCCGACAGGGGTTACCTACAATGAGCAGTTCTTC
>TRBV7-8|NA|few|TRBJ1-1
CASSPRGGLNTEAFF
TGTGCCAGCAGCCCTCGGGGGGGATTGAACACTGAAGCTTTCTTT
>TRBV19|NA|NA|TRBJ1-6
CASSIIEDSPLHF
TGTGCCAGTAGTATCATCGAGGATTCACCCCTCCACTTT
>TRBV7-9|NA|NA|TRBJ1-1
CASSLGDAKNTEAFF
TGTGCCAGCAGCTTGGGCGATGCGAAGAACACTGAAGCTTTCTTT
>TRBV2|NA|once|TRBJ1-5
CASSGPRFQPQHF
TGTGCCAGCAGTGGGCCGCGGTTCCAGCCCCAGCATTTT
>TRBV18|TRBD1|NA|TRBJ1-1
CASSLGQGANVEAFF
TGTGCCAGCTCACTTGGACAGGGGGCTAATGTGGAAGCTTTCTTT
>TRBV4-1|NA|once|TRBJ1-5
CASAGTRRGQPQHF
TGCGCCAGTGCCGGCACCAGGAGGGGTCAGCCCCAGCATTTT
>TRBV27|TRBD1|few|TRBJ1-2
CASSLSGGTGHSGYTF
TGTGCCAGCAGTTTATCCGGCGGGACAGGGCATTCCGGCTACACCTTC
>TRBV28|TRBD1|NA|TRBJ2-1
CASSSGTGENYNEQFF
TGTGCCAGCAGTTCCGGGACAGGGGAAAACTACAATGAGCAGTTCTTC
>TRBV7-3|TRBD2|NA|TRBJ2-7
CASSLKGTTLGEQYF
TGTGCCAGCAGCTTAAAGGGGACTACCCTTGGGGAGCAGTACTTC
>TRBV10-3|NA|once|TRBJ2-7
CAIQRQGGDREQYF
TGTGCCATCCAGCGGCAGGGCGGGGACCGGGAGCAGTACTTC
>TRBV5-1|TRBD1|few|TRBJ2-1
CASKRTGKKFF
TGCGCCAGTAAACGGACAGGGAAAAAGTTCTTC
>TRBV19|NA|few|TRBJ2-5
CASSTLGGLQETQYF
TGTGCCAGTAGCACATTGGGGGGACTCCAAGAGACCCAGTACTTC
>TRBV7-9|TRBD2|NA|TRBJ2-3
CSSSLAGRSTDTQYF
TGTTCCAGCAGCTTAGCGGGGAGGAGCACAGATACGCAGTATTTT
>TRBV9|NA|NA|TRBJ2-3
CASSSAGPADTQYF
TGTGCCAGCAGCTCGGCAGGGCCCGCAGATACGCAGTATTTT
>TRBV5-1|NA|NA|TRBJ1-4
CASSLVGATNEKLFF
TGCGCCAGCAGCTTGGTAGGGGCTACTAATGAAAAACTGTTTTTT
>TRBV5-1|NA|NA|TRBJ2-3
CASSLVSGSTDTQYF
TGCGCCAGCAGCTTGGTGTCGGGGAGCACAGATACGCAGTATTTT